This T cell receptor (beta chain) originates from a study of response to subunit inactivated influenza vaccine. Findings and limits, study-wide: Authors suggested that a seasonal influenza vaccination recruits few new T cells each time.

TCRdb redid the calling of the RT-PCR reads with MiXCR, one entry per CDR3 protein. The repertoire holds around 790,000 distinct CDR3 sequences, about 20% seen once, with about 10% in the top ten. For this clonotype: Its specificity is not known.

This TCR was sampled from a man between 45 and 60 years old who received an inactivated influenza vaccine. This specimen was PBMCs from blood, taken roughly 5 days after vaccination.

CDR3 in DNA: TGTGCCAGCAGCTCCGACAGGTGGGAGACCCAGTACTTC. Residues: CASSSDRWETQYF. This rearrangement joins TRBV13 to TRBJ2-5; TRBD1 might be the D (6 bases). The CDR3 is made up of 13 amino acids. Germline loops: CDR1 PRHDT, CDR2 FYEKMQ (reference sequence). V was pared by 4 bases and J by 5 bases, with 11 bases between.